The 8 T cell receptor beta chains listed next were all sequenced from one sample in a study of T cell responses to AZD1222 COVID-19 vaccine. Clones were read by immunoSEQ multiplex PCR, and TCRdb kept only the in-frame ones, dropping some. The sample includes roughly 100,000 clones, more than 70% of them seen just once. The sequenced sample was peripheral blood, obtained on day 0 of AZD1222 vaccination. Every receptor here comes from an adult in good health.

V usage is TRBV2 and J usage is TRBJ1-5; 7 bases match TRBD1. The CDR3 length is 14 residues. The trim removed 6 bases at V and 6 bases at J, leaving 8 bases unmatched. CDR1 is SNHLY and CDR2 is FYNNEI in the germline V gene. In DNA form, the CDR3 reads TGTGCCAGCAGGTCACAGGGGACAGTTCAGCCCCAGCATTTT. The encoded protein is CASRSQGTVQPQHF.

J is TRBJ2-7 and V is TRBV19; D assignment may be TRBD1 or TRBD2 (6 bases each). This CDR3 spans 14 amino acids. The V gene's germline CDR1 is LNHDA and CDR2 SQIVND (reference sequence). Trimming removed 3 bases from V and 5 bases from J, with 14 bases in between. DNA of the CDR3: TGTGCCAGTAGTATCGGGGGCAGGGTAGACGAGCAGTACTTC. Translating it yields CASSIGGRVDEQYF.

The J gene is TRBJ1-5, the V gene TRBV18; weak D call: TRBD1 (5 bases). The CDR3 length is 15 residues. Germline CDR1 and CDR2: KGHSH and LQKENI. Trimming left V 3 bases short and J 5 bases short, with 14 bases between. CDR3 region: CASSPPGGLDQPQHF. The CDR3 DNA sequence: TGTGCCAGCTCACCGCCTGGGGGTTTGGATCAGCCCCAGCATTTT. The variable domain in full, completed from reference TRBV18 and TRBJ1-5, reads NAGVMQNPRHLVRRRGQEARLRCSPMKGHSHVYWYRQLPEEGLKFMVYLQKENIIDESGMPKERFSAEFPKEGPSILRIQQVVRGDSAAYFCASSPPGGLDQPQHFGDGTRLSIL.

V is TRBV10-3 and J is TRBJ2-3; D remains unclear. The germline V gene has CDR1 ENHRY and CDR2 SYGVKD. The CDR3 runs 10 residues. V gave up 5 bases and J gave up 13 bases, with 10 bases separating them. Written as DNA, the CDR3 is TGTGCCATCAGTTCGGCGCCGGAGTATTTT. This translates into CAISSAPEYF.

This chain uses TRBV10-3 with TRBJ1-6, with D uncertain. V gave up 7 bases and J gave up 9 bases, with 13 bases separating them. Germline values: CDR1 ENHRY, CDR2 SYGVKD. The CDR3 is made up of 13 amino acids. The CDR3 loop reads CAITRDLSSPLHF. Written as DNA, the CDR3 is TGTGCCATCACGAGGGATCTAAGTTCACCCCTCCACTTT.

This chain joins TRBV6-5 and TRBJ1-1; D gene ambiguous. The CDR3 length is 16 residues. Trimming took 0 bases from V and 3 from J, leaving 14 bases between them. In germline, CDR1 is MNHEY, CDR2 SVGAGI. As DNA, the CDR3 is TGTGCCAGCAGTTACTCGCCCAAGGTGATGGACACTGAAGCTTTCTTT. Residues: CASSYSPKVMDTEAFF.

The CDR3 coding sequence is TGTGCCAGCAGTCACAGTCAGGGGACCCGGGGGTTTTACGAGCAGTACTTC. Protein: CASSHSQGTRGFYEQYF. The chain employs TRBV6-6 and TRBJ2-7; D might be TRBD1 or TRBD2, each matching 6 bases. Germline CDR1 is MNHNY and CDR2 is SVGAGI (reference sequence). Trimming took off 5 bases at V and 4 bases at J, with 24 bases between the two ends. This CDR3 is built from 17 residues.

V gene TRBV7-9 combines with J gene TRBJ1-3; 7 bases line up with TRBD1. With 5 bases clipped from V and 6 bases from J, the junction kept 7 bases outside the gene matches. The CDR3 has 14 amino acids. Germline V gene sequence: CDR1 SEHNR, CDR2 FQNEAQ (reference sequence). CDR3 loop: CASSQTGWENTIYF. DNA for the CDR3: TGTGCCAGCAGCCAGACAGGGTGGGAAAACACCATATATTTT.